This TCR beta chain was captured in a study of shared clonotypes between healthy human individuals. Findings of the study overall: All-four-donor shared clonotypes had higher generation probabilities than non-shared clonotypes did.

As for this clone: The target antigen is unknown.

Clones were sequenced by immunoSEQ multiplex PCR, and TCRdb holds only the in-frame ones, with some missing. The sample holds about 960,000 clones, 76% seen once. The CDR3 extends over 14 amino acids. The germline V and J ends were trimmed by 4 bases and 4 bases, with 13 bases remaining between them. CDR1 and CDR2 (germline): MNHNS, SASEGT. This sequence joins TRBV6-1 and TRBJ1-1, with D possibly being TRBD1 (5 bases). The receptor comes from a man between 18 and 29 years old in good health. The specimen sequenced was memory CD4+ T cells sorted from blood. Subset noted: CD45RA-negative fraction. CDR3 sequence (DNA): TGTGCCAGCAGTGTGGAGGGGACGGTCACTGAAGCTTTCTTT. It translates to CASSVEGTVTEAFF.